This TCR beta chain was found in a study of Ad26.COV2.S vaccination and SARS-CoV-2 variants. Trimming removed 7 bases from V and 0 bases from J; junction bases left unmatched: 2. Germline assignment: CDR1 SEHNR and CDR2 FQNEAQ (reference sequence). This CDR3 has 13 amino acids. The method was immunoSEQ multiplex PCR; TCRdb's version includes in-frame clones alone and lacks a portion of them. The sample records around 300,000 clones, about 88% being singletons. Study results and limitations: Marked by substantial breadth, spike-specific CD8+ and CD4+ T cell responses were reportedly seen after vaccination. It was found that vaccine and placebo recipients had similar non-spike TCR breadth.

This clone was recorded at least ten times. Its specificity is unknown. Regarding treatment: over 15 received Ad26.COV2.S at low or high dose, single or two shots; about 5 received placebo; per-sample allocation not given. Vaccine and placebo recipients were sampled on day 63 after the first injection. The sample consisted of peripheral blood, taken in a trial of Ad26.COV2.S vaccine versus placebo. The sequence came from a person between 18 and 60 years old who received the Ad26.COV2.S COVID-19 vaccine or a placebo. The chain employs TRBV7-9 and TRBJ2-7; TRBD2 aligns across 8 bases. The CDR3 loop reads CASNLAGSYEQYF. In nucleotides, the CDR3 is TGTGCCAGCAACCTAGCGGGCTCCTACGAGCAGTACTTC.